One and the same sample provided the 3 T cell receptor beta chains below, sequenced in a study of shared clonotypes between healthy human individuals. CD45RO-negative, CCR7-positively selected cells formed the naive CD8 fraction, excluding terminally differentiated effector memory CD45RA+ cells. Libraries were prepared by immunoSEQ multiplex PCR; TCRdb keeps only in-frame clonotypes and omits some of them. This sample carries about 1.9 million clones, 93% of them seen once, and the ten largest clones take over 1.5%. Sequenced sample: naive CD8+ T cells from PBMCs. These receptors were obtained from a man between 18 and 35 years old in good health. Some clones in this sample may be carry-over from other donors' samples.

This chain links TRBV7-8 with TRBJ2-4; D gene unclear. The CDR3 runs to 18 residues. V was clipped by 1 base and J by 0 bases, with 16 bases between them. CDR1 and CDR2 (germline): SGHVS, FQNEAQ. CDR3 amino acids: CASSLGDFSTLAKNIQYF. The CDR3 DNA is TGTGCCAGCAGCTTAGGCGACTTTTCGACCCTAGCCAAAAACATTCAGTACTTC.

The CDR3 is CATLASLNTEAFF. The CDR3 nucleotides are TGTGCCACCCTGGCCAGCTTGAACACTGAAGCTTTCTTT. The gene calls are TRBV19 and TRBJ1-1; no clear D. CDR1 is LNHDA, CDR2 SQIVND, per germline (reference sequence). V dropped 10 bases and J dropped 0 bases, with 12 bases sitting between them. The CDR3 sequence is 13 residues long.

The rearrangement joins TRBV28 to TRBJ2-5; 9 bases line up with TRBD1. J was trimmed by 4 bases and V by 5 bases; bases with no gene match: 5. Germline V gene sequence: CDR1 MDHEN, CDR2 SYDVKM. CDR3 size: 14 residues. DNA for the CDR3: TGTGCCAGCAGTAGGGACAGGGAAGGAGAGACCCAGTACTTC. This encodes CASSRDREGETQYF.